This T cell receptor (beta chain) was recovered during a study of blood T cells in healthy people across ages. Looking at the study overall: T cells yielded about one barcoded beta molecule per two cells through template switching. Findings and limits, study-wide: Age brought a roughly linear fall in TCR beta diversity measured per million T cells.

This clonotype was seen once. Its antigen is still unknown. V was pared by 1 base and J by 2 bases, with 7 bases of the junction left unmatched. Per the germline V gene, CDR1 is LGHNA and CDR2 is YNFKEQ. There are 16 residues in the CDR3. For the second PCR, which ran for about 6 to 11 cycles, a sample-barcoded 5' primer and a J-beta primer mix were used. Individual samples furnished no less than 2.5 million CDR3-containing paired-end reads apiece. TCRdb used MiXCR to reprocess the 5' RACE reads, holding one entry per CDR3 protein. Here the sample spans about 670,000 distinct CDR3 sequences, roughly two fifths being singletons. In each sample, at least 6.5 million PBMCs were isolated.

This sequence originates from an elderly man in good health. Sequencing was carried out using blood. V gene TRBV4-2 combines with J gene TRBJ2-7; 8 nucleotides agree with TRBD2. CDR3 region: CASSQVLAEGTYEQYF. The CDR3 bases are TGTGCCAGCAGCCAAGTACTAGCGGAGGGGACCTACGAGCAGTACTTC.